These T cell receptor beta chains were read from a single sample in a study of blood T cell repertoires in COVID-19. Profiled with immunoSEQ multiplex PCR; TCRdb holds only in-frame clones, not every one. This sample has roughly 280,000 clones, with roughly 88% found just once. The sequenced sample consisted of peripheral blood. These receptors were collected from a woman aged 70-85 years with acute or convalescent COVID-19. The CDR3 runs from the conserved cysteine through the conserved F or W. Fields, in order: clone size, V gene, D gene, J gene, CDR3 protein, CDR3 DNA. A D gene is named only where the DNA matches it firmly. Clone size is shown for a subset of rows, as once, few, many or a class of expanded clone.

NA	TRBV6-1	TRBD1	TRBJ1-4	CASSLNRGVEKLFF	TGTGCCAGCAGCTTAAACAGGGGAGTTGAAAAACTGTTTTTT
NA	TRBV19	NA	TRBJ2-1	CASSPSGDWGYNEQFF	TGTGCCAGTAGCCCCTCCGGGGACTGGGGCTACAATGAGCAGTTCTTC
NA	TRBV10-3	NA	TRBJ2-7	CAIATHGASEQYF	TGTGCCATCGCGACTCACGGAGCCAGCGAGCAGTACTTC
once	TRBV28	NA	TRBJ2-7	CASSRSGRGEQYF	TGTGCCAGCAGCCGGAGCGGAAGAGGCGAGCAGTACTTC
NA	TRBV30	NA	TRBJ2-5	CAWGRGGTDTSLQYF	TGTGCCTGGGGAAGGGGGGGGACTGACACCTCACTCCAGTACTTC
NA	TRBV10-3	NA	TRBJ1-2	CAISGGVDGYTF	TGTGCCATCAGTGGGGGGGTGGACGGCTACACCTTC
NA	TRBV5-1	TRBD1	TRBJ1-4	CASSKDRGGEKLFF	TGCGCCAGCAGCAAGGACAGGGGAGGTGAAAAACTGTTTTTT
NA	TRBV7-9	NA	TRBJ2-5	CASSPGTKETQYF	TGTGCCAGCAGCCCCGGGACAAAGGAGACCCAGTACTTC
NA	TRBV5-1	TRBD1	TRBJ2-3	CASSRDRGGTDTQYF	TGCGCCAGCAGCCGAGACAGGGGCGGCACAGATACGCAGTATTTT
NA	TRBV28	NA	TRBJ2-4	CASSPPAQGGGIQYF	TGTGCCAGCAGTCCCCCAGCACAGGGAGGGGGCATTCAGTACTTC
NA	TRBV5-1	NA	TRBJ1-5	CASSTPQGSNQPQHF	TGCGCCAGCAGCACACCCCAGGGATCCAATCAGCCCCAGCATTTT
NA	TRBV29-1	NA	TRBJ1-1	CSAAQQLSNTEAFF	TGCAGCGCCGCCCAACAGCTCTCGAACACTGAAGCTTTCTTT
NA	TRBV12-3/TRBV12-4	TRBD1	TRBJ1-2	CASSLTGEPGYTF	TGTGCCAGCAGTTTAACAGGGGAGCCCGGCTACACCTTC
NA	TRBV3-1/TRBV3-2	TRBD1	TRBJ2-2	CASSQGQGGELFF	TGTGCCAGCAGCCAAGGACAGGGGGGGGAGCTGTTTTTT
NA	TRBV5-1	TRBD1	TRBJ2-1	CASSYGQGLNEQFF	TGCGCCAGCAGCTATGGACAGGGGCTCAATGAGCAGTTCTTC
NA	TRBV2	TRBD2	TRBJ2-1	CASSLGGTSINEQFF	TGTGCCAGCAGCCTGGGGGGGACTAGCATTAATGAGCAGTTCTTC
NA	TRBV29-1	TRBD1	TRBJ1-1	CSVVRQGRTEAFF	TGCAGCGTTGTGAGACAGGGGCGGACTGAAGCTTTCTTT
NA	TRBV4-2	TRBD2	TRBJ2-1	CASSQVGLASDEQFF	TGTGCCAGCAGCCAAGTGGGACTAGCGAGCGATGAGCAGTTCTTC
NA	TRBV30	NA	TRBJ2-1	CAWSVTANEQFF	TGTGCCTGGAGTGTAACAGCCAATGAGCAGTTCTTC
NA	TRBV3-1/TRBV3-2	TRBD2	TRBJ2-5	CASSLGLAGVWETQYF	TGTGCCAGCAGCCTAGGGCTAGCGGGGGTTTGGGAGACCCAGTACTTC
NA	TRBV5-1	TRBD2	TRBJ2-3	CASDAGDRSDTQYF	TGCGCCAGCGACGCGGGGGACCGTTCGGATACGCAGTATTTT
NA	TRBV18	TRBD1	TRBJ1-2	CAGSPGQVANYGYTF	TGTGCCGGATCCCCGGGACAGGTTGCTAACTATGGCTACACCTTC
NA	TRBV7-2	NA	TRBJ2-3	CASSLDGMAGTDTQYF	TGTGCCAGCAGCTTAGATGGTATGGCAGGCACAGATACGCAGTATTTT
NA	TRBV6-5	TRBD1	TRBJ1-2	CASSLDRVGHYGYTF	TGTGCCAGCAGCCTCGACAGGGTTGGGCACTATGGCTACACCTTC
NA	TRBV14	TRBD2	TRBJ2-1	CASSRLTSGAYNEQFF	TGTGCCAGCAGCCGACTGACTAGCGGGGCCTACAATGAGCAGTTCTTC
NA	TRBV2	NA	TRBJ1-5	CASSRGDQPQHF	TGTGCCAGCAGTCGTGGAGATCAGCCCCAGCATTTT
NA	TRBV30	TRBD1	TRBJ1-2	CAWSGTGGNYGYTF	TGTGCCTGGAGTGGGACAGGGGGCAACTATGGCTACACCTTC
NA	TRBV7-9	NA	TRBJ2-7	CASSLGTADWEQYF	TGTGCCAGCAGCTTAGGGACAGCCGACTGGGAGCAGTACTTC
NA	TRBV6-5	NA	TRBJ1-1	CASRHHRDNDEAFF	TGTGCCAGCAGACACCACCGGGACAATGATGAAGCTTTCTTT
NA	TRBV5-1	NA	TRBJ2-1	CASSPLDWDNEQFF	TGCGCCAGCAGCCCATTGGACTGGGACAATGAGCAGTTCTTC
NA	TRBV15	NA	TRBJ1-4	CATSGTDSGLYEKLFF	TGTGCCACCAGCGGCACCGACAGTGGACTATATGAAAAACTGTTTTTT
NA	TRBV30	NA	TRBJ1-2	CAWSVQIYYGYTF	TGTGCCTGGAGTGTACAGATCTACTATGGCTACACCTTC
NA	TRBV27	NA	TRBJ1-2	CASSLSRGVRGYTF	TGTGCCAGCAGTTTATCCCGGGGTGTCCGTGGCTACACCTTC
few	TRBV6-5	NA	TRBJ1-1	CASSYYDKSTEAFF	TGTGCCAGCAGTTACTATGACAAGAGCACTGAAGCTTTCTTT
NA	TRBV9	NA	TRBJ2-2	CASQGNTGELFF	TGTGCCAGCCAGGGGAACACCGGGGAGCTGTTTTTT
NA	TRBV10-3	NA	TRBJ1-2	CAISETRSANYGYTF	TGTGCCATCAGTGAGACACGGAGCGCAAACTATGGCTACACCTTC
few	TRBV2	NA	TRBJ1-5	CASSDSLSNQPQHF	TGTGCCAGCAGTGATTCCCTGAGCAATCAGCCCCAGCATTTT
NA	TRBV7-9	TRBD2	TRBJ2-5	CASSLAPGLAGEEAQYF	TGTGCCAGCAGCTTAGCGCCGGGACTAGCGGGGGAAGAGGCCCAGTACTTC
NA	TRBV18	NA	TRBJ2-7	CASSSSTPAYEQYF	TGTGCCAGCTCGTCTTCAACCCCAGCCTACGAGCAGTACTTC
few	TRBV18	NA	TRBJ1-5	CASSRGQLSNQPQHF	TGTGCCAGCTCCCGCGGACAGCTGAGCAATCAGCCCCAGCATTTT
NA	TRBV7-2	NA	TRBJ1-4	CASSLLQSGGKLFF	TGTGCCAGCAGCTTACTACAGTCCGGAGGAAAACTGTTTTTT
NA	TRBV3-1/TRBV3-2	NA	TRBJ1-1	CASSQDRLDRPMNTEAFF	TGTGCCAGCAGCCAAGATCGCCTCGACAGGCCAATGAACACTGAAGCTTTCTTT
NA	TRBV5-5	TRBD2	TRBJ2-3	CASSWTSGGISTDTQYF	TGTGCCAGCAGCTGGACTAGCGGGGGAATTAGCACAGATACGCAGTATTTT
NA	TRBV5-8	NA	TRBJ2-7	CASSWFLGFEQYF	TGTGCCAGCAGCTGGTTTTTGGGCTTCGAGCAGTACTTC
NA	TRBV11-2	NA	TRBJ1-3	CASSPRTAGNTIYF	TGTGCCAGCAGCCCGCGGACAGCTGGAAACACCATATATTTT
NA	TRBV14	TRBD2	TRBJ2-2	CASSAGLAGGNTGELFF	TGTGCCAGCAGCGCGGGACTAGCGGGGGGGAACACCGGGGAGCTGTTTTTT
NA	TRBV3-1/TRBV3-2	NA	TRBJ2-7	CASSPSGQPYEQYF	TGTGCCAGCAGCCCCTCGGGACAACCCTACGAGCAGTACTTC
NA	TRBV6-5	TRBD1	TRBJ2-2	CASSYRDRVYGELFF	TGTGCCAGCAGTTATCGGGACAGGGTTTACGGGGAGCTGTTTTTT
NA	TRBV3-1/TRBV3-2	TRBD2	TRBJ2-1	CASASVQAGGRQEQFF	TGTGCCAGCGCCTCTGTTCAAGCGGGGGGCCGACAAGAGCAGTTCTTC
NA	TRBV2	NA	TRBJ2-2	CASVDNRDTGELFF	TGTGCCAGCGTGGACAATCGGGACACCGGGGAGCTGTTTTTT
NA	TRBV11-2	TRBD2	TRBJ2-1	CASSLGSGVTNEQFF	TGTGCCAGCAGCCTCGGGAGCGGGGTCACCAATGAGCAGTTCTTC
NA	TRBV10-3	TRBD1	TRBJ2-3	CAISLHPQGADTQYF	TGTGCCATCAGTCTCCATCCACAGGGGGCAGATACGCAGTATTTT